A selection of T cell receptor beta chains follows, all from one sample in a study of blood T cell repertoires in COVID-19. TCRdb keeps only in-frame clones here, not all; method: immunoSEQ multiplex PCR. The top ten clones hold more than 3% of a sample with about 120,000 clones, 90% of them seen once. The specimen sequenced was peripheral blood. The receptors shown here come from a woman aged 60-70 years with COVID-19, enrolled during active disease. Both conserved end residues are part of each CDR3. The D gene is left open where the match is weak. Not all rows give a size; the values are once, few, many and, for expanded clones, a class.

TRBV27	14	TRBD1	TRBJ2-7	NA	CASSWGTGNYEQYF	TGTGCCAGCAGTTGGGGGACAGGGAACTACGAGCAGTACTTC
TRBV6-5	15	NA	TRBJ1-6	NA	CASSYSWQSNSPLHF	TGTGCCAGCAGTTACTCGTGGCAGTCTAATTCACCCCTCCACTTT
TRBV6-2/TRBV6-3	14	NA	TRBJ2-3	NA	CASSYHLDTDTQYF	TGTGCCAGCAGTTACCACTTAGACACAGATACGCAGTATTTT
TRBV19	17	NA	TRBJ1-1	NA	CASSILVVGGLNTEAFF	TGTGCCAGTAGTATTTTGGTCGTCGGAGGGCTGAACACTGAAGCTTTCTTT
TRBV6-5	12	NA	TRBJ2-7	NA	CASSSPGPEQYF	TGTGCCAGCAGTAGTCCAGGTCCGGAGCAGTACTTC
TRBV5-1	15	TRBD1	TRBJ1-5	NA	CASSLDRGTDQPQHF	TGCGCCAGCAGCCTAGACAGGGGAACGGATCAGCCCCAGCATTTT
TRBV19	15	NA	TRBJ1-5	once	CASSIWGRNNQPQHF	TGTGCCAGTAGTATCTGGGGGCGAAACAATCAGCCCCAGCATTTT
TRBV4-3	14	NA	TRBJ2-1	few	CASSQGRESSEQFF	TGCGCCAGCAGCCAAGGCCGGGAGTCGAGTGAGCAGTTCTTC
TRBV7-9	15	TRBD1	TRBJ2-2	NA	CASSPPQGASGELFF	TGTGCCAGCAGCCCTCCACAGGGGGCAAGCGGGGAGCTGTTTTTT
TRBV7-2	13	NA	TRBJ1-1	NA	CASSLGRFAEAFF	TGTGCCAGCAGCTTAGGCAGGTTTGCTGAAGCTTTCTTT
TRBV7-2	17	NA	TRBJ1-5	once	CASSLGEGHGGNQPQHF	TGTGCCAGCAGCTTAGGGGAGGGACACGGGGGCAATCAGCCCCAGCATTTT
TRBV7-2	15	TRBD1	TRBJ1-5	NA	CASRPGTASNQPQHF	TGTGCCAGCAGACCCGGGACAGCTTCTAATCAGCCCCAGCATTTT
TRBV20-1	11	NA	TRBJ2-7	NA	CSASLHDEQYF	TGCAGTGCTAGTTTACACGACGAGCAGTACTTC
TRBV6-1	18	TRBD1	TRBJ1-6	NA	CASSEVGWGTGVNSPLHF	TGTGCCAGCAGTGAAGTAGGTTGGGGAACAGGGGTAAATTCACCCCTCCACTTT
TRBV19	13	NA	TRBJ2-2	NA	CASSYRVVGELFF	TGTGCCAGTTCGTACAGGGTGGTCGGGGAGCTGTTTTTT
TRBV9	15	TRBD1	TRBJ1-1	NA	CASSALQGAVTEAFF	TGTGCCAGCAGCGCATTACAGGGGGCGGTCACTGAAGCTTTCTTT
TRBV10-3	13	TRBD1	TRBJ1-1	NA	CAPRGVEATEAFF	TGTGCCCCCAGGGGGGTCGAGGCGACTGAAGCTTTCTTT
TRBV5-1	13	NA	TRBJ1-1	NA	CASSLERAGEAFF	TGCGCCAGCAGCTTGGAAAGGGCGGGGGAAGCTTTCTTT
TRBV20-1	11	NA	TRBJ2-7	NA	CSDQGDHEQYF	TGCAGTGACCAGGGCGACCACGAGCAGTACTTC
TRBV6-5	15	TRBD1	TRBJ1-1	NA	CASSRRTGGSAEAFF	TGTGCCAGCAGTCGCCGGACAGGGGGGAGCGCTGAAGCTTTCTTT
TRBV11-2	21	TRBD1	TRBJ2-2	NA	CASSSLLRRRTGPSRPGELFF	TGTGCCAGCAGTTCCCTCCTCCGCCGACGGACAGGTCCATCACGACCAGGGGAGCTGTTTTTT
TRBV9	14	NA	TRBJ1-1	NA	CASSRHLGNTEAFF	TGTGCCAGCAGCCGTCACCTTGGCAACACTGAAGCTTTCTTT
TRBV5-1	18	TRBD2	TRBJ2-3	NA	CASSLAVTSGTSTDTQYF	TGCGCCAGCAGCTTGGCCGTGACTAGCGGGACTAGCACAGATACGCAGTATTTT
TRBV6-5	13	TRBD1	TRBJ1-2	NA	CASGQGRSYGYTF	TGTGCCAGTGGACAGGGACGCAGCTATGGCTACACCTTC
TRBV4-2	15	NA	TRBJ1-1	once	CASSQGQGMNTEAFF	TGTGCCAGCAGCCAAGGGCAGGGTATGAACACTGAAGCTTTCTTT
TRBV5-5	16	TRBD1	TRBJ2-2	NA	CASSPRDRGNTGELFF	TGTGCCAGCAGCCCACGGGACAGGGGAAACACCGGGGAGCTGTTTTTT
TRBV23-1	16	TRBD1	TRBJ1-2	NA	CASSHPGTVTDYGYTF	TGCGCCAGCAGTCACCCCGGGACAGTGACCGACTATGGCTACACCTTC
TRBV4-1	15	TRBD1	TRBJ2-7	NA	CASSQDRQGPWEQYF	TGCGCCAGCAGCCAAGATAGACAGGGACCCTGGGAGCAGTACTTC
TRBV12-3/TRBV12-4	13	NA	TRBJ2-7	NA	CASSLIRDGEQYF	TGTGCCAGCAGTTTAATTCGGGATGGCGAGCAGTACTTC
TRBV10-3	15	NA	TRBJ1-6	NA	CAISERGTLPSPLHF	TGTGCCATCAGTGAGAGAGGGACACTACCTTCGCCCCTCCACTTT
TRBV21-1	15	NA	TRBJ1-1	NA	CASNSGDRANTEAFF	TGTGCCAGCAACAGTGGGGACAGGGCGAACACTGAAGCTTTCTTT
TRBV7-2	18	TRBD1	TRBJ1-2	once	CASSLPGTGVLGGYGYTF	TGTGCCAGCAGCTTACCCGGGACAGGGGTGTTGGGAGGCTATGGCTACACCTTC
TRBV3-1/TRBV3-2	14	TRBD2	TRBJ2-7	NA	CASSRTSGGYEQYF	TGTGCCAGCAGCCGGACTAGCGGGGGATACGAGCAGTACTTC
TRBV19	15	NA	TRBJ1-2	NA	CASSMLPLRSYGYTF	TGTGCCAGTAGTATGTTACCTCTCCGGAGCTATGGCTACACCTTC
TRBV27	14	TRBD2	TRBJ2-1	NA	CASSFNSGSPGGFF	TGTGCCAGCAGTTTCAATTCGGGCAGTCCGGGGGGATTCTTC
TRBV27	13	TRBD1	TRBJ2-7	NA	CASSGTGAYEQYF	TGTGCCAGCAGTGGGACAGGGGCGTACGAGCAGTACTTC
TRBV7-9	16	NA	TRBJ2-7	few	CASSLRSDSRLYEQYF	TGTGCCAGCAGCTTAAGGTCGGACTCCCGACTATACGAGCAGTACTTC
TRBV30	14	TRBD1	TRBJ2-7	NA	CAWEKGGAYAEQYF	TGTGCCTGGGAGAAAGGGGGCGCATACGCCGAGCAGTACTTC
TRBV19	13	TRBD1	TRBJ1-5	NA	CATWDRRSQPQHF	TGTGCCACCTGGGACAGAAGGAGTCAGCCCCAGCATTTT
TRBV7-2	14	NA	TRBJ2-7	NA	CASSLVGQTSTQYF	TGTGCCAGCAGCTTAGTCGGACAGACTTCCACCCAGTACTTC
TRBV10-3	14	TRBD1	TRBJ2-7	NA	CAISGTGGPYEQYF	TGTGCCATCAGCGGGACAGGGGGCCCCTACGAGCAGTACTTC
TRBV19	15	TRBD1	TRBJ2-7	NA	CASSIQRQGRHEQYF	TGTGCCAGTAGTATTCAGAGACAGGGGAGGCACGAGCAGTACTTC
TRBV4-1	15	NA	TRBJ1-5	NA	CASSQDSGGDRPQHF	TGCGCCAGCAGCCAAGATAGCGGTGGAGACAGACCCCAGCATTTT
TRBV14	11	NA	TRBJ1-3	NA	CAWGPGNTIYF	TGTGCGTGGGGGCCTGGAAACACCATATATTTT
TRBV6-5	14	TRBD2	TRBJ2-1	NA	CATQRAGGYNEQFF	TGTGCCACCCAGAGGGCGGGGGGGTACAATGAGCAGTTCTTC
TRBV11-2	19	NA	TRBJ1-2	NA	CASSLVGSGVGGRAYGYTF	TGTGCCAGCAGCTTAGTGGGGAGTGGGGTCGGGGGTAGAGCTTATGGCTACACCTTC
TRBV30	12	NA	TRBJ1-2	NA	CAWSGEAYGYTF	TGTGCCTGGTCGGGGGAGGCCTATGGCTACACCTTC
TRBV2	15	TRBD2	TRBJ2-3	NA	CASSGSSGGVYTQYF	TGTGCCAGCAGTGGAAGTAGCGGGGGGGTCTATACGCAGTATTTT
TRBV6-6	17	TRBD1	TRBJ2-6	NA	CACCRGQRPSGANVLTF	TGTGCCTGCTGTCGGGGACAGCGTCCCTCTGGGGCCAACGTCCTGACTTTC
TRBV3-1/TRBV3-2	13	NA	TRBJ2-3	once	CASSQASTDTQYF	TGTGCCAGCAGCCAAGCGAGCACAGATACGCAGTATTTT
TRBV7-3	14	NA	TRBJ2-7	once	CASSPGVASHEQYF	TGTGCCAGCAGCCCGGGGGTCGCAAGCCACGAGCAGTACTTC
TRBV6-2/TRBV6-3	15	TRBD1	TRBJ1-5	NA	CASSYPGTGDQPQHF	TGTGCCAGCAGTTACCCCGGGACAGGGGATCAGCCCCAGCATTTT